The present T cell receptor beta chain was sequenced within a study of OX40 agonist ivuxolimab in advanced cancers. Study in general: Ivuxolimab, an agonistic anti-OX40 (CD134) antibody, was given to patients. Partial responses were achieved by three patients: one hepatocellular carcinoma, two cutaneous melanoma.

Ends included, the CDR3 has 12 residues. Germline V gene sequence: CDR1 MNHNY, CDR2 SVGAGI (reference sequence). Some clones are missing from TCRdb's copy, which holds only in-frame ones; the method was immunoSEQ multiplex PCR. This sample carries about 84,000 clones, 85% to 95% of them seen once, and the ten largest clones take around 0.44%. With regard to this clone: Its target is not known. In this CDR3 the conserved last residue, phenylalanine or tryptophan, is missing, so a read error is likely. The limits of the CDR3 on the DNA are not certain, so only TCRdb's listed CDR3 is given.

Study-level points and caveats: The study observed clonal expansion of CD4+ and CD8+ blood T cells by week 6 at 0.1 to 3.0 mg/kg.

The sample in question was CD4+ or CD8+ T cells sorted from blood, obtained in a trial of the OX40 agonist ivuxolimab. This TCR was recovered from an adult with an advanced solid tumor such as melanoma, head and neck, liver or kidney cancer. V gene TRBV6-6 combines with J gene TRBJ2-7; TRBD1 reflects the table's D call only, with no check against the DNA. The CDR3 region is CASSPGNRPVIK.